The T cell receptor beta chain under discussion was sequenced for a study of cytomegalovirus exposure and HLA in healthy donors. PCR primers comprised 60 Vbeta and 13 Jbeta primers. The table came from immunoSEQ multiplex PCR; TCRdb's copy has only in-frame clones and leaves some out. The sample includes over 100,000 clones, roughly 80% of them seen just once. Those who donated were healthy bone marrow donors. What was sequenced was PBMCs. The source is a woman in her forties or fifties in good health and CMV-seropositive.

In nucleotides, the CDR3 is TGTGCCAGCAGTGACGTGGGGCACAACTATGGCTACACCTTC. Protein: CASSDVGHNYGYTF. The V and J genes are TRBV2 and TRBJ1-2; maybe TRBD1 (5 bases). The ends were cut back, 3 bases at V and 2 bases at J, with 10 bases in the middle. The length of the CDR3 is 14 residues. Germline V lookup: CDR1 SNHLY, CDR2 FYNNEI.